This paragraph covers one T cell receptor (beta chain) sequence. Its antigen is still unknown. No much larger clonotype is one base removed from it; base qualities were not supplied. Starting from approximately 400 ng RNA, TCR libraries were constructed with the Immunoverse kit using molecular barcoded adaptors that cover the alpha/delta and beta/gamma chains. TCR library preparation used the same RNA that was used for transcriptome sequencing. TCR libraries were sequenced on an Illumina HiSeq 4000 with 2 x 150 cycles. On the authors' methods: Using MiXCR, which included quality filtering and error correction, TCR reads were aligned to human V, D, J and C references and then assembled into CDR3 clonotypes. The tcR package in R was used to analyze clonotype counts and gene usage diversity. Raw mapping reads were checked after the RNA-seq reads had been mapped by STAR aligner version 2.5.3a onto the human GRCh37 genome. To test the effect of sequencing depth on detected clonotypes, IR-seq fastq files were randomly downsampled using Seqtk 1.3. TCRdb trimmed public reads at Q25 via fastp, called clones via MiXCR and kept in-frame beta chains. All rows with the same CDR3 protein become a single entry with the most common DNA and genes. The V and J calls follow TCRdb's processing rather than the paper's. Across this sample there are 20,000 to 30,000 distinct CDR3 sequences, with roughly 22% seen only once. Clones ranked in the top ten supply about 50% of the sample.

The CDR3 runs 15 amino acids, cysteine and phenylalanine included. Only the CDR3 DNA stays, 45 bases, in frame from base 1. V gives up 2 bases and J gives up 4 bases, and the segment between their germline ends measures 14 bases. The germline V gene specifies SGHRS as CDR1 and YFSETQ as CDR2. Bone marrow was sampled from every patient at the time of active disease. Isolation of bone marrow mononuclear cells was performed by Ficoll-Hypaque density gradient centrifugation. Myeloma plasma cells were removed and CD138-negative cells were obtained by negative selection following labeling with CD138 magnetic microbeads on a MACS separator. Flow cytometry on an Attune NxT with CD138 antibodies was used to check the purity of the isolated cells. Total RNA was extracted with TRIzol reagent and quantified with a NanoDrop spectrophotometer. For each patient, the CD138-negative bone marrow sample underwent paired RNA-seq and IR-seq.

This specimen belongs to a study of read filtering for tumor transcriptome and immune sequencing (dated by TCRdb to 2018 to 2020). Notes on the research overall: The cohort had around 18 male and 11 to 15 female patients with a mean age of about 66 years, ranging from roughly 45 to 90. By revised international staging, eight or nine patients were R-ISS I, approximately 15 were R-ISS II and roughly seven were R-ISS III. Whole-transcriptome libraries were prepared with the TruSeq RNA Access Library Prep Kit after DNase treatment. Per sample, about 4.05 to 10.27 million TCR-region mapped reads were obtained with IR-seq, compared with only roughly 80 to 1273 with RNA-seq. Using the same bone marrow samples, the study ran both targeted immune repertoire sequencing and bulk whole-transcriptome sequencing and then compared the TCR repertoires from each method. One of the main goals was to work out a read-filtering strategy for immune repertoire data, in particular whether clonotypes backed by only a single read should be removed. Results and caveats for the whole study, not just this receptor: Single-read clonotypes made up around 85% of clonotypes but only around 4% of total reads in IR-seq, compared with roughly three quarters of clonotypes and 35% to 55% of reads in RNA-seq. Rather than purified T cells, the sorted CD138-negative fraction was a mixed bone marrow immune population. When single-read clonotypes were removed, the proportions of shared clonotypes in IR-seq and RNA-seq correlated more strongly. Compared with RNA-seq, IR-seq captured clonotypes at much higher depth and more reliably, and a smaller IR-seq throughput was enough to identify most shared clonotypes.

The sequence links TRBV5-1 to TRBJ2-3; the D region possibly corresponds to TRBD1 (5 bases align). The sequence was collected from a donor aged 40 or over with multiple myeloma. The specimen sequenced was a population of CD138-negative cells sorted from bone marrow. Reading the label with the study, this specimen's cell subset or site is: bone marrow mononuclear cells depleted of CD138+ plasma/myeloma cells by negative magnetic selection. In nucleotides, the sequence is TGCGCCAGCAGCTTCAAGGGGTACGAAGCAGATACGCAGTATTTT. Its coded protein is CASSFKGYEADTQYF.